These 25 T cell receptor beta chains were all obtained from the same sample, sequenced in a study of blood T cell repertoires in COVID-19. TCRdb's copy holds only in-frame clones and misses some; the assay was immunoSEQ multiplex PCR. The table lists about 180,000 clones, 86% of them singletons. Sequencing was performed on peripheral blood. These receptor sequences come from a man over 45 with active or convalescent COVID-19.

This clone appeared a single time. This chain links TRBV9 with TRBJ2-5; D is possibly TRBD1 (5 bases). Trimming shortened V by 0 bases and J by 3 bases, and 12 bases separated the two germline ends. The CDR3 runs 15 residues. Germline CDR1 and CDR2: SGDLS and YYNGEE. CDR3: CASSVDSDNKETQYF. CDR3 nucleotides: TGTGCCAGCAGCGTAGATTCGGACAATAAAGAGACCCAGTACTTC.

In DNA form, the CDR3 reads TGTGCCAGCACCCCCTTTGTATCCAGGGGGATTTCACCCCTCCACTTT. Its protein is CASTPFVSRGISPLHF. The chain links TRBV27 to TRBJ1-6; 7 nucleotides align to TRBD1. Trimming at V came to 7 bases and at J to 9 bases, leaving 15 bases not matched to a gene. Germline CDR1 and CDR2: MNHEY and SMNVEV (reference sequence). CDR3 size: 16 residues.

This clone was seen a single time. The chain is built from TRBV4-2 and TRBJ1-3; 7 nucleotides align to TRBD1. Germline lookup yields CDR1 LGHNA and CDR2 YNFKEQ. This CDR3 has 15 residues. The V gene end was trimmed by 1 base and the J gene end by 6 bases; junction bases not matched to a gene: 6. The CDR3 DNA reads TGTGCCAGCAGCCAAGGACAGGGCCCGTTAAACACCATATATTTT. Its translation: CASSQGQGPLNTIYF.

The chain combines TRBV18 with TRBJ1-4, with D perhaps matching TRBD1 (5 bases). Germline loops: CDR1 KGHSH, CDR2 LQKENI. There are 15 residues in the CDR3. Between the trimmed V and J ends, which lost 2 bases and 7 bases, there was a span of 14 bases. DNA for the CDR3: TGTGCCAGCTCACCAACAGGTATTGGGATTGAAAAACTGTTTTTT. Encoded protein: CASSPTGIGIEKLFF. Combining the CDR3 with reference TRBV18 and TRBJ1-4 gives the whole variable domain NAGVMQNPRHLVRRRGQEARLRCSPMKGHSHVYWYRQLPEEGLKFMVYLQKENIIDESGMPKERFSAEFPKEGPSILRIQQVVRGDSAAYFCASSPTGIGIEKLFFGSGTQLSVL.

J is TRBJ2-3 and V is TRBV19, with 10 nucleotides matching TRBD1. Trimming at V came to 5 bases and at J to 5 bases, leaving 4 bases not matched to a gene. CDR3 length: 14 amino acids. Germline loops: CDR1 LNHDA, CDR2 SQIVND (reference sequence). This chain's CDR3 is CASSLGTGVDTQYF. The CDR3 region has the DNA TGTGCCAGTAGTTTGGGGACAGGGGTAGATACGCAGTATTTT.

The rearrangement uses TRBV11-2 and TRBJ2-5, with 8 bases fitting TRBD1. V lost 5 bases, J lost 7 bases, and 6 bases stayed unmatched. Germline V gives CDR1 SGHAT, CDR2 FQNNGV. There are 13 residues in the CDR3. The CDR3 spells CASSRTTGATQYF. CDR3 DNA sequence: TGTGCCAGCAGCCGAACGACAGGGGCGACCCAGTACTTC. Full variable domain (missing parts from reference TRBV11-2 and TRBJ2-5): EAGVAQSPRYKIIEKRQSVAFWCNPISGHATLYWYQQILGQGPKLLIQFQNNGVVDDSQLPKDRFSAERLKGVDSTLKIQPAKLEDSAVYLCASSRTTGATQYFGPGTRLLVL.

The chain employs TRBV24-1 and TRBJ2-1; D is undetermined. V was pared by 2 bases and J by 6 bases, with 7 bases between. CDR3 size: 13 residues. Germline V gene data show CDR1 as KGHDR and CDR2 as SFDVKD. The CDR3, as DNA: TGTGCCACCAGTGATTCTGGCGGCAATGAGCAGTTCTTC. Translating gives CATSDSGGNEQFF.

The V gene is TRBV5-1, the J gene TRBJ2-5, with TRBD2 matching over 10 bases. The V and J ends lost 4 bases and 2 bases, in that order; junction bases with no gene match: 2. CDR1 is SGHRS, CDR2 YFSETQ, per germline. The CDR3 length is 14 residues. The CDR3 DNA follows: TGCGCCAGCAGCCGGACTAGCGGTCAAGAGACCCAGTACTTC. Translation gives CASSRTSGQETQYF. The whole variable domain, remainder taken from reference TRBV5-1 and TRBJ2-5, is KAGVTQTPRYLIKTRGQQVTLSCSPISGHRSVSWYQQTPGQGLQFLFEYFSETQRNKGNFPGRFSGRQFSNSRSEMNVSTLELGDSALYLCASSRTSGQETQYFGPGTRLLVL.

This clone was detected a few times. The chain is built from TRBV5-1 and TRBJ1-2; TRBD1 agrees at 7 bases. With V trimmed by 4 bases and J by 1 base, 4 bases remained unmatched. Germline lookup yields CDR1 SGHRS and CDR2 YFSETQ. The CDR3 covers 14 residues. The CDR3 sequence: CASSPGQDNYGYTF. CDR3 nucleotide sequence: TGCGCCAGCAGCCCCGGACAGGATAACTATGGCTACACCTTC.

The rearrangement joins TRBV15 to TRBJ1-2; 7 nucleotides line up with TRBD1. CDR1 is LNHNV and CDR2 is YYDKDF in the germline V gene (reference sequence). The CDR3 runs to 16 residues. The V segment lost 5 bases and the J segment 4 bases; nucleotides outside the gene matches: 13. The CDR3: CATSPPWQGVSYGYTF. In DNA form, the CDR3 reads TGTGCCACCAGCCCCCCGTGGCAGGGGGTGAGCTATGGCTACACCTTC.

The chain combines TRBV4-2 with TRBJ1-6; D remains ambiguous. Germline V gene data show CDR1 as LGHNA and CDR2 as YNFKEQ. The CDR3 contains 16 residues. Trimming removed 0 bases from V and 7 bases from J, with 13 bases in between. This CDR3 is CASSQDDGLWNSPLHF. The DNA for the CDR3 is TGTGCCAGCAGCCAAGATGATGGGCTCTGGAATTCACCCCTCCACTTT.

The V call is TRBV30, the J call TRBJ1-3, with D possibly being TRBD1 (6 bases). The CDR3 has 17 amino acids. V lost 2 bases, J lost 4 bases, and 21 bases lay in between. Germline CDR1 reads GTSNPN; CDR2 reads SVGIG (reference sequence). The CDR3 is CAWSPSSDSSSGNTIYF. In DNA form, the CDR3 reads TGTGCCTGGAGTCCAAGCTCGGACAGTAGCTCAGGAAACACCATATATTTT.

The chain combines TRBV5-4 with TRBJ2-4, with 8 positions matching TRBD2. The trim removed 5 bases at V and 3 bases at J, leaving 7 bases unmatched. There are 15 residues in the CDR3. The V gene's germline CDR1 is SGHNT and CDR2 YYREEE (reference sequence). The CDR3 sequence: CASSTERGYKNIQYF. CDR3 bases: TGTGCCAGCAGTACTGAGCGGGGGTACAAAAACATTCAGTACTTC.

This chain connects TRBV11-2 to TRBJ2-2, with 9 bases fitting TRBD2. This CDR3 has 12 residues. Germline values: CDR1 SGHAT, CDR2 FQNNGV. With 8 bases clipped from V and 6 bases from J, the junction kept 1 base outside the gene matches. The CDR3 region is CASAGGPGELFF. The CDR3 DNA sequence: TGTGCCAGCGCGGGGGGGCCCGGGGAGCTGTTTTTT. Full variable domain (remainder filled in from reference TRBV11-2 and TRBJ2-2): EAGVAQSPRYKIIEKRQSVAFWCNPISGHATLYWYQQILGQGPKLLIQFQNNGVVDDSQLPKDRFSAERLKGVDSTLKIQPAKLEDSAVYLCASAGGPGELFFGEGSRLTVL.

This chain uses TRBV5-1 with TRBJ2-1; weak D call: TRBD1 (5 bases). The CDR3 contains 14 residues. Per germline, CDR1 SGHRS and CDR2 YFSETQ. The V and J ends lost 0 bases and 2 bases respectively, with 6 bases between them. CDR3 loop: CASSLGQPYNEQFF. The CDR3 nucleotides read TGCGCCAGCAGCTTGGGACAGCCCTACAATGAGCAGTTCTTC.

The chain carries TRBV7-2 and TRBJ2-7; 11 bases agree with TRBD1. The CDR3 loop spans 13 amino acids. The V gene's germline CDR1 is SGHTA and CDR2 FQGNSA. The V segment lost 5 bases and the J segment 7 bases; nucleotides outside the gene matches: 4. CDR3 protein: CASSTDRGREQYF. In DNA form, the CDR3 reads TGTGCCAGCAGCACGGACAGGGGGCGTGAGCAGTACTTC.

The chain links TRBV5-1 to TRBJ2-7; possible D gene TRBD1, 7 bases. Germline CDR1 is SGHRS and CDR2 is YFSETQ. The CDR3 spans 15 residues. V was shortened by 0 bases and J by 3 bases, with 13 bases between the two germline ends. The DNA for the CDR3 is TGCGCCAGCAGCTTGGTTTCCAGGGGGGTCTACGAGCAGTACTTC. Its protein product is CASSLVSRGVYEQYF.

The gene calls are TRBV4-1 and TRBJ1-2; D gene ambiguous. The V gene's germline CDR1 is MGHRA and CDR2 YSYEKL. The CDR3 loop spans 16 amino acids. V was shortened by 1 base and J by 0 bases, with 12 bases between the two germline ends. CDR3 DNA: TGCGCCAGCAGCCAAGGTTTCGTGGTAGCTAACTATGGCTACACCTTC. Its translation: CASSQGFVVANYGYTF.

A single count supports this clone. The V call is TRBV5-1, the J call TRBJ1-4; D ambiguous. Trimming stripped 6 bases from V and 0 bases from J, with 9 bases between. The length of the CDR3 is 14 residues. Germline V lookup: CDR1 SGHRS, CDR2 YFSETQ. The CDR3 here is CASMSGATNEKLFF. CDR3 bases: TGCGCCAGCATGTCCGGTGCAACTAATGAAAAACTGTTTTTT.

V gene TRBV9 combines with J gene TRBJ1-4; perhaps TRBD1 as D (6 bases). Trimming removed 0 bases from V and 8 bases from J, with 14 bases in between. CDR1 and CDR2 from the germline V gene are SGDLS and YYNGEE. CDR3 length: 15 residues. The CDR3 bases are TGTGCCAGCAGCGTAGGGGCGGGGGCTGACGAAAAACTGTTTTTT. Protein sequence: CASSVGAGADEKLFF.

V gene TRBV5-1 combines with J gene TRBJ1-4; D is unresolved. Germline V gene data show CDR1 as SGHRS and CDR2 as YFSETQ. There are 11 residues in the CDR3. V was cut by 6 bases and J by 7 bases, with 7 bases left in between. The CDR3 DNA sequence: TGCGCCAGCATCCCTGTTGAAAAACTGTTTTTT. It is translated as CASIPVEKLFF. Full variable domain (rest looked up from reference TRBV5-1 and TRBJ1-4): KAGVTQTPRYLIKTRGQQVTLSCSPISGHRSVSWYQQTPGQGLQFLFEYFSETQRNKGNFPGRFSGRQFSNSRSEMNVSTLELGDSALYLCASIPVEKLFFGSGTQLSVL.

This rearrangement joins TRBV11-2 to TRBJ2-7; TRBD1 matches 9 bases. The CDR3 covers 14 residues. The J segment lost 2 bases and the V segment lost 3 bases, leaving 2 bases of the junction unmatched. Germline CDR1 and CDR2: SGHAT and FQNNGV. The CDR3 region is CASSLGQGTYEQYF. CDR3 DNA: TGTGCCAGCAGCTTGGGACAGGGCACCTACGAGCAGTACTTC.

The sample holds a few counts of this clone. The chain has TRBV19 and TRBJ1-4; perhaps TRBD1 as D (6 bases). The CDR3 is made up of 15 amino acids. Germline lookup yields CDR1 LNHDA and CDR2 SQIVND (reference sequence). Trimming pared 4 bases from V and 8 bases from J, leaving 17 bases between. The DNA of the CDR3 is TGTGCCAGTAGTACAACGGACAGAAGAGGGGAAAAACTGTTTTTT. It yields the protein CASSTTDRRGEKLFF.

This rearrangement joins TRBV4-1 to TRBJ2-7; 7 positions agree with TRBD2. J lost 0 bases, V lost 3 bases, and 2 bases had no gene match. This CDR3 contains 14 residues. CDR1 and CDR2 (germline): MGHRA, YSYEKL. The CDR3 spells CASSHREDSYEQYF. CDR3 coding DNA: TGCGCCAGCAGCCACCGGGAGGACTCCTACGAGCAGTACTTC.

The V call is TRBV4-2, the J call TRBJ1-1; D is unclear. V was shortened by 4 bases and J by 5 bases, with 17 bases between the two germline ends. This CDR3 spans 15 amino acids. Germline V gene sequence: CDR1 LGHNA, CDR2 YNFKEQ. The DNA for the CDR3 is TGTGCCAGCAGCCTCTCGGAGGCCGCCGGGACTGAAGCTTTCTTT. It encodes CASSLSEAAGTEAFF.